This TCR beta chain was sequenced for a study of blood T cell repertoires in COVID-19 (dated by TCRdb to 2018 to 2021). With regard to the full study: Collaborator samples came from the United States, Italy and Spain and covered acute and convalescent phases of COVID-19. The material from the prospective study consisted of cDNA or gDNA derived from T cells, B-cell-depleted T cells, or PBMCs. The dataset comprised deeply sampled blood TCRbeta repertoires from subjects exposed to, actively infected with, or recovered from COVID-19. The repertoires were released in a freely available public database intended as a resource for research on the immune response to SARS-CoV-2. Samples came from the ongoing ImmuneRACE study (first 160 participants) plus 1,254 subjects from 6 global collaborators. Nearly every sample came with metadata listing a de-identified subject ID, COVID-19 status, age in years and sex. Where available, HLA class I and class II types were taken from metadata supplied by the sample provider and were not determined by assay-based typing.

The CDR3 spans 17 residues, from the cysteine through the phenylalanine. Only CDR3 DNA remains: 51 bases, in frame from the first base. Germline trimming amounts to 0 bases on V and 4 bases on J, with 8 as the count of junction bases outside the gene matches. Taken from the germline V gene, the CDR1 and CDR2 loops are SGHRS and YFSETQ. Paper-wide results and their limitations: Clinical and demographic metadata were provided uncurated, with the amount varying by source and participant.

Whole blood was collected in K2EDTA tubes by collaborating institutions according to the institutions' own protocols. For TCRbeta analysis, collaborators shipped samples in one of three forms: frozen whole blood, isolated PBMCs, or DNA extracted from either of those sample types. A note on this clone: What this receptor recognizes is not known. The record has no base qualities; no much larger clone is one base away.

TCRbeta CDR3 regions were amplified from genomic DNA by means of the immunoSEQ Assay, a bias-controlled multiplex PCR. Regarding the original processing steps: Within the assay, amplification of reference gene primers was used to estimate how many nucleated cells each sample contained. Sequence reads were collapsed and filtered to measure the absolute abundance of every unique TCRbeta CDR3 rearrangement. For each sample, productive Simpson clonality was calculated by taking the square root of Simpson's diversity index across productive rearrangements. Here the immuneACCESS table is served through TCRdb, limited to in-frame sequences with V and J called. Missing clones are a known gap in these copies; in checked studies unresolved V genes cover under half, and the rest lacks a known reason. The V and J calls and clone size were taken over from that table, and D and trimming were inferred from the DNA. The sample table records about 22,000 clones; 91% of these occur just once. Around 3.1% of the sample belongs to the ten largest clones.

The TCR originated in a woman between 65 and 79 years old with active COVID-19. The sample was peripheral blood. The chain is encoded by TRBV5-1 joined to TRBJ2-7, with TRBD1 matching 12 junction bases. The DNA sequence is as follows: TGCGCCAGCAGCTTGGTGCCGGGGGGACAGGGGGCTTACGAGCAGTACTTC. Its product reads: CASSLVPGGQGAYEQYF. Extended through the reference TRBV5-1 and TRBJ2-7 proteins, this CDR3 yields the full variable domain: KAGVTQTPRYLIKTRGQQVTLSCSPISGHRSVSWYQQTPGQGLQFLFEYFSETQRNKGNFPGRFSGRQFSNSRSEMNVSTLELGDSALYLCASSLVPGGQGAYEQYFGPGTRLTVT.